One sample yielded the 18 T cell receptor beta chains listed below, sequenced in a study of T-cell memory formation after mild COVID-19. TCRdb itself ran the 5' RACE reads through MiXCR, one entry per CDR3 protein. The sample lists some 410,000 distinct CDR3 sequences, 20% to 30% occurring once. What was sequenced was PBMCs or a T cell subset sorted from them (not recorded which). The origin of the receptors is an adult woman who had mild COVID-19 (a few samples of this study predate the infection). Cell type and time point are not known.

The V gene is TRBV3-1, the J gene TRBJ1-1, with 10 bases aligning to TRBD1. CDR1 and CDR2 (germline): LGHDT, YNNKEL (reference sequence). V was clipped by 4 bases and J by 4 bases; unmatched bases: 6. There are 15 residues in the CDR3. The CDR3 coding sequence is TGTGCCAGCAGCCCGTGGACAGGGGGAGGCACTGAAGCTTTCTTT. Translation gives CASSPWTGGGTEAFF.

In its sample, this clonotype was seen a few times. The rearrangement uses TRBV7-6 and TRBJ1-1, with unresolved D. CDR1 is SGHVS, CDR2 FNYEAQ, per germline. V lost 5 bases, J lost 4 bases, and 14 bases lay in between. CDR3 length: 14 amino acids. CDR3 amino acids: CASSPRRESTEAFF. CDR3 DNA sequence: TGTGCCAGCAGCCCTAGAAGGGAGAGCACTGAAGCTTTCTTT.

This clonotype was picked up a small number of times. The V call is TRBV12-3 or TRBV12-4, the J call TRBJ2-7; 11 nucleotides align to TRBD1. Trimming cost V 2 bases and J 0 bases; bases outside gene matches: 3. The CDR3 covers 16 residues. This CDR3 reads CASSLRGTGGSYEQYF. CDR3 coding DNA: TGTGCCAGCAGTTTAAGGGGGACAGGGGGCTCCTACGAGCAGTACTTC.

The chain is built from TRBV3-1 and TRBJ1-5; D gene ambiguous. Germline CDR1 LGHDT, CDR2 YNNKEL (reference sequence). The V end lost 6 bases, the J end lost 2 bases, and 11 bases lay between the germline ends. The CDR3 loop spans 14 amino acids. The CDR3 reads CASSRSNGNQPQHF. The CDR3 DNA sequence: TGTGCCAGCAGTCGAAGTAATGGCAATCAGCCCCAGCATTTT.

This clonotype was seen a handful of times. The chain carries TRBV7-9 and TRBJ1-2; D call uncertain. The CDR3 is 12 amino acids. The V gene's germline CDR1 is SEHNR and CDR2 FQNEAQ (reference sequence). Trimming removed 1 base from V and 7 bases from J, with 7 bases in between. CDR3 DNA: TGTGCCAGCAGCTTAGAAAGGGCTGGCTACACCTTC. Translating gives CASSLERAGYTF.

This chain uses TRBV6-5 with TRBJ2-1; D might be TRBD2 (6 bases). V lost 0 bases and J 10 bases, leaving 16 bases between the germline ends. Germline V gene data show CDR1 as MNHEY and CDR2 as SVGAGI. The CDR3 extends over 15 amino acids. The CDR3 DNA reads as TGTGCCAGCAGTTACTCTAATGCGGGGATGAAGGAGCAGTTCTTC. Translated: CASSYSNAGMKEQFF.

The chain is built from TRBV29-1 and TRBJ2-3; D is uncertain. The V end lost 7 bases, the J end lost 3 bases, and 11 bases lay between the germline ends. The CDR3 extends over 12 amino acids. Germline CDR1 SQVTM, CDR2 ANQGSEA. CDR3 residues: CSGIGATDTQYF. CDR3 DNA: TGCAGCGGTATCGGAGCTACAGATACGCAGTATTTT.

The chain joins TRBV6-6 to TRBJ2-3; 9 bases match TRBD1. CDR1 is MNHNY, CDR2 SVGAGI, per germline (reference sequence). The CDR3 has 15 residues. After removal of 8 bases from V and 2 bases from J, the junction contained 8 bases not matched to a gene. In nucleotides, the CDR3 is TGTGCCAGCGCCATGCGGGACAGGGCCACAGATACGCAGTATTTT. This sequence encodes CASAMRDRATDTQYF.

The rearrangement links TRBV9 to TRBJ2-5; TRBD2 might be the D (5 bases). Germline V gene sequence: CDR1 SGDLS, CDR2 YYNGEE. The CDR3 has 13 residues. V dropped 4 bases and J dropped 9 bases, with 16 bases sitting between them. This CDR3 is CASSPRHPGAQYF. The CDR3 coding sequence is TGTGCCAGCAGCCCGCGACACCCCGGGGCCCAGTACTTC.

The V gene is TRBV5-1, the J gene TRBJ2-5; the D gene is possibly TRBD1 (6 bases). V lost 2 bases and J 7 bases, leaving 15 bases between the germline ends. There are 14 residues in the CDR3. Germline V gene sequence: CDR1 SGHRS, CDR2 YFSETQ. Here the CDR3 reads CASSFLGAPGTQYF. The DNA of the CDR3 is TGCGCCAGCAGCTTTTTGGGGGCCCCTGGGACCCAGTACTTC.

V is TRBV20-1 and J is TRBJ2-3; 7 nucleotides line up with TRBD2. Trimming removed 7 bases from V and 4 bases from J; junction bases left unmatched: 8. In germline, CDR1 is DFQATT, CDR2 SNEGSKA (reference sequence). The CDR3 is 13 residues long. Written as DNA, the CDR3 is TGCAGTGGCGGGCTAGCGGACGCAGATACGCAGTATTTT. The encoded protein is CSGGLADADTQYF.

The V call is TRBV7-2, the J call TRBJ2-5, with 7 bases lining up with TRBD1. V shed 5 bases and J 5 bases; nucleotides not matched to a gene: 8. Germline CDR1 and CDR2: SGHTA and FQGNSA. CDR3 size: 14 residues. In nucleotides, the CDR3 is TGTGCCAGCAGCCCCGACAGGGCTCTCGAGACCCAGTACTTC. This gives the protein CASSPDRALETQYF.

There are a few counts of this clonotype. The junction shows a germline mismatch at one end, possibly a read error. The chain combines TRBV19 with TRBJ2-1, with a possible D match to TRBD1 (8 bases). The CDR3 consists of 14 residues. Looked up from germline, CDR1 is LNHDA and CDR2 is SQIVND (reference sequence). For the CDR3, the DNA is TGTGTCAGTTCTACAGGGGGGGACTACAATGAGCAGTTCTTC. Translated, it gives CVSSTGGDYNEQFF.

This clonotype came up a few times. In DNA form, the CDR3 reads TGTGCCAGCAGCCAAGATCCCGGGGAAAAAAACTATGGCTACACCTTC. Residues: CASSQDPGEKNYGYTF. The chain joins TRBV4-2 to TRBJ1-2; D ambiguous. V was cut by 0 bases and J by 2 bases, with 13 bases left in between. The CDR3 is 16 residues long. Germline assignment: CDR1 LGHNA and CDR2 YNFKEQ.

The chain combines TRBV3-1 with TRBJ1-1; D uncertain. The germline V gene has CDR1 LGHDT and CDR2 YNNKEL (reference sequence). The CDR3 spans 13 residues. V lost 6 bases to trimming and J lost 4 bases, with 12 bases between them. The CDR3 spells CASSQKSSTEAFF. The CDR3 DNA reads TGTGCCAGCAGTCAAAAGAGTAGCACTGAAGCTTTCTTT.

This clonotype was found many times. The genes are TRBV12-3 or TRBV12-4 and TRBJ2-4, with D tentatively TRBD2 (6 bases). The CDR3 contains 12 residues. V lost 5 bases to trimming and J lost 6 bases, with 8 bases between them. In nucleotides, the CDR3 is TGTGCCAGCAGTCGCGGGACAAACATTCAGTACTTC. Protein product: CASSRGTNIQYF.

This clonotype appeared a few times. The chain recombines TRBV7-6 with TRBJ1-1; D unresolved. CDR3 size: 13 residues. V was pared by 4 bases and J by 7 bases, with 13 bases between. The germline V gene has CDR1 SGHVS and CDR2 FNYEAQ. CDR3 in amino acids: CASSSKTGNEAFF. In DNA form, the CDR3 reads TGTGCCAGCAGCTCTAAGACGGGAAATGAAGCTTTCTTT.

This clonotype was observed a few times. The chain combines TRBV6-6 with TRBJ2-7; 7 nucleotides line up with TRBD2. This CDR3 has 17 residues. V lost 5 bases to trimming and J lost 6 bases; unmatched junction nucleotides: 19. In germline, CDR1 is MNHNY, CDR2 SVGAGI (reference sequence). The CDR3 DNA follows: TGTGCCAGCAGTGCCCAACTAGTAGGCGGGAGTCCCGTCGAGCAGTACTTC. It translates to CASSAQLVGGSPVEQYF.